One sample yielded the 7 T cell receptor beta chains listed below, sequenced in a study of cytomegalovirus exposure and HLA in healthy donors. Use of 60 Vbeta and 13 Jbeta primers characterized the PCR. Data came from immunoSEQ multiplex PCR; TCRdb stores just in-frame clones and leaves some out. The sample carries some 190,000 clones, 82% recorded once. Sequencing used PBMCs. These TCRs come from a middle-aged man in good health and CMV-seronegative.

The chain couples TRBV18 to TRBJ1-1, with D hard to call. The CDR3 loop spans 13 amino acids. Germline V gives CDR1 KGHSH, CDR2 LQKENI. The V end was cut by 2 bases, the J end by 1 base, with 5 bases between. This CDR3 reads CASSPSQNTEAFF. CDR3 DNA: TGTGCCAGCTCACCATCACAGAACACTGAAGCTTTCTTT.

This chain links TRBV4-2 with TRBJ2-5; the match to TRBD2 covers 10 bases. The CDR3 sequence is 15 residues long. The V segment lost 6 bases and the J segment 4 bases; nucleotides outside the gene matches: 8. In germline, CDR1 is LGHNA, CDR2 YNFKEQ. The CDR3 nucleotides are TGTGCCAGCAGGCGGACTAGCGGAGAGGGAGAGACCCAGTACTTC. This translates into CASRRTSGEGETQYF.

This chain connects TRBV6-5 to TRBJ2-7, with TRBD1 matching over 7 bases. This CDR3 has 14 amino acids. Germline CDR1 MNHEY, CDR2 SVGAGI. Trimming at V came to 0 bases and at J to 4 bases, leaving 3 bases not matched to a gene. The CDR3 nucleotides are TGTGCCAGCAGTTACTCAGGGGGCTCGTACGAGCAGTACTTC. As protein: CASSYSGGSYEQYF.

The genes are TRBV5-4 and TRBJ2-7; D not certain. The germline CDR1 and CDR2 sequences are SGHNT and YYREEE (reference sequence). Trimming shortened V by 3 bases and J by 2 bases, and 6 bases separated the two germline ends. The CDR3 extends over 12 amino acids. CDR3 sequence (DNA): TGTGCCAGCAGCTCCACGGCCTACGAGCAGTACTTC. Protein: CASSSTAYEQYF.

The rearrangement uses TRBV11-2 and TRBJ2-7; D may be TRBD1 (6 bases). V gave up 0 bases and J gave up 7 bases, with 13 bases separating them. The germline CDR1 and CDR2 sequences are SGHAT and FQNNGV. This CDR3 has 14 amino acids. CDR3 coding DNA: TGTGCCAGCAGCTTAGAGGGGGCAGTGAGTGAGCAGTACTTC. Its protein is CASSLEGAVSEQYF.

CDR3 nucleotide sequence: TGCGCCAGCAGCGTTGGCCCACAGGGGATCAACGAGCAGTACTTC. Protein sequence: CASSVGPQGINEQYF. V usage is TRBV5-1 and J usage is TRBJ2-7; 7 nucleotides match TRBD1. CDR3 length equals 15 residues. Looked up from germline, CDR1 is SGHRS and CDR2 is YFSETQ. J lost 5 bases, V lost 4 bases, and 12 bases had no gene match.

The chain couples TRBV5-1 to TRBJ2-2; TRBD1 matches at 7 bases. The J segment lost 9 bases and the V segment lost 0 bases, leaving 5 bases of the junction unmatched. This CDR3 is built from 14 residues. Germline assignment: CDR1 SGHRS and CDR2 YFSETQ. The CDR3 DNA is TGCGCCAGCAGCTTGGGACAGGGAATTAGGGAGCTGTTTTTT. Its protein product is CASSLGQGIRELFF.